These 20 T cell receptor beta chains share one sample of origin, sequenced in a study of brain T cells in children with intractable seizures. The table came from immunoSEQ multiplex PCR; TCRdb's copy has only in-frame clones and leaves some out. The sample yields about 110,000 clones, roughly 94% seen once. Material: peripheral blood, obtained at surgery. These receptors were obtained from a boy younger than two with hemimegalencephaly and intractable seizures.

The chain recombines TRBV4-2 with TRBJ2-5; TRBD2 aligns across 9 bases. V trimming: 4 bases; J trimming: 3 bases; junction bases outside the gene matches: 6. The CDR3 sequence is 15 residues long. Germline loops: CDR1 LGHNA, CDR2 YNFKEQ. The CDR3 DNA sequence: TGTGCCAGCAGCCTCTCAATAGCGGGAGAAGAGACCCAGTACTTC. Protein product: CASSLSIAGEETQYF.

This sequence joins TRBV5-6 and TRBJ1-1; D is unclear. Germline-derived CDR1 and CDR2 are SGHDT and YYEEEE. Trimming pared 0 bases from V and 1 base from J, leaving 7 bases between. The CDR3 is 14 amino acids. CDR3 residues: CASSLAWGNTEAFF. CDR3 bases: TGTGCCAGCAGCTTGGCCTGGGGGAACACTGAAGCTTTCTTT. The full variable domain, completed using reference TRBV5-6 and TRBJ1-1, is DAGVTQSPTHLIKTRGQQVTLRCSPKSGHDTVSWYQQALGQGPQFIFQYYEEEERQRGNFPDRFSGHQFPNYSSELNVNALLLGDSALYLCASSLAWGNTEAFFGQGTRLTVV.

In this sample, this clone turned up once. The chain carries TRBV4-1 and TRBJ1-1; D may be TRBD1 (5 bases). V lost 4 bases to trimming and J lost 0 bases, with 18 bases between them. Germline loops: CDR1 MGHRA, CDR2 YSYEKL. CDR3 length equals 17 residues. The CDR3 DNA sequence: TGCGCCAGCAGCCCGAGGCGGGGGGGGTACATGAACACTGAAGCTTTCTTT. Translation gives CASSPRRGGYMNTEAFF.

The chain couples TRBV6-5 to TRBJ1-1, with 9 bases that match TRBD1. Germline V CDR1 and CDR2: MNHEY, SVGAGI. CDR3 length equals 13 residues. J lost 4 bases, V lost 11 bases, and 8 bases had no gene match. The DNA of the CDR3 is TGTGCCGCTCGGGAGACAGGGGGCACTGAAGCTTTCTTT. It is translated as CAARETGGTEAFF.

The chain employs TRBV30 and TRBJ2-3; D perhaps matches TRBD1 (5 bases). V lost 1 base and J 2 bases, leaving 10 bases between the germline ends. CDR3 length: 14 residues. Germline V gene data show CDR1 as GTSNPN and CDR2 as SVGIG (reference sequence). This CDR3 reads CAWSEGQLTDTQYF. The CDR3 region has the DNA TGTGCCTGGAGTGAGGGGCAGCTCACAGATACGCAGTATTTT.

The chain employs TRBV7-9 and TRBJ2-1, with TRBD2 as a possible D gene (5 bases). The CDR3 is 11 residues long. CDR1 is SEHNR, CDR2 FQNEAQ, per germline (reference sequence). V gave up 5 bases and J gave up 10 bases, with 9 bases separating them. This chain's CDR3 is CASSPREEQFF. The CDR3 bases are TGTGCCAGCAGCCCCCGGGAAGAGCAGTTCTTC.

The table lists this clone with a count of one. CDR3 amino acids: CASSLGEVLATRGETQYF. CDR3 bases: TGTGCCAGCAGTTTGGGTGAGGTTCTAGCCACAAGGGGAGAGACCCAGTACTTC. The rearrangement uses TRBV28 and TRBJ2-5; D tentatively fits TRBD1 or TRBD2 (5 bases each). The CDR3 is made up of 18 amino acids. Trimming removed 3 bases from V and 4 bases from J, with 24 bases in between. The germline V gene encodes CDR1 MDHEN and CDR2 SYDVKM.

V usage is TRBV25-1 and J usage is TRBJ2-7; 8 bases are a match to TRBD1. In germline, CDR1 is MGHDK, CDR2 SYGVNS. The CDR3 has 16 amino acids. The ends lost 1 base at V and 7 bases at J; junction bases unmatched: 12. The DNA of the CDR3 is TGTGCCAGCAGTGAATCACGAGGGACAGGACCTCAAGAGCAGTACTTC. As protein: CASSESRGTGPQEQYF.

V gene TRBV6-5 combines with J gene TRBJ1-5; 8 nucleotides match TRBD1. Germline V gene lookup returns CDR1 MNHEY and CDR2 SVGAGI. The CDR3 has 14 amino acids. V shed 5 bases, J shed 9 bases, and the junction held 9 bases outside the gene matches. CDR3 DNA sequence: TGTGCCAGCAGTCGAGGACAGGGTTGGCGGCCCCAGCATTTT. Translated: CASSRGQGWRPQHF.

The rearrangement links TRBV10-3 to TRBJ2-1, with 8 bases lining up with TRBD1. With 7 bases clipped from V and 14 bases from J, the junction kept 13 bases outside the gene matches. Germline V CDR1 and CDR2: ENHRY, SYGVKD. CDR3 length: 13 residues. This CDR3 reads CAITQPGQGGEFF. The CDR3 DNA sequence: TGTGCCATCACCCAACCCGGACAGGGCGGGGAGTTCTTC.

The chain recombines TRBV4-2 with TRBJ2-7; TRBD2 agrees at 8 bases. Germline V gene lookup returns CDR1 LGHNA and CDR2 YNFKEQ. V shed 3 bases and J 6 bases; nucleotides not matched to a gene: 10. CDR3 length equals 15 residues. CDR3 sequence: CASSQQASGLGEQYF. CDR3 coding DNA: TGTGCCAGCAGCCAGCAGGCTAGCGGGTTGGGCGAGCAGTACTTC.

The J gene is TRBJ2-2, the V gene TRBV5-6; 9 bases agree with TRBD2. Unmatched junction bases numbered 1, after V lost 0 bases and J lost 7 bases. CDR3 size: 14 residues. Per the germline V gene, CDR1 is SGHDT and CDR2 is YYEEEE. In DNA, the CDR3 is TGTGCCAGCAGCTTGGGACTAGCGGACGGGGAGCTGTTTTTT. This codes for CASSLGLADGELFF.

The rearrangement uses TRBV9 and TRBJ2-3; D not resolved. The CDR3 spans 15 residues. The germline V gene encodes CDR1 SGDLS and CDR2 YYNGEE. Trimming took 4 bases from V and 0 from J, leaving 12 bases between them. The CDR3 DNA follows: TGTGCCAGCAGCCCGAGTGGAGACAGCACAGATACGCAGTATTTT. Amino acids: CASSPSGDSTDTQYF.

The chain recombines TRBV27 with TRBJ2-6; 9 bases match TRBD1. The CDR3 runs 17 residues. Germline V lookup: CDR1 MNHEY, CDR2 SMNVEV (reference sequence). V lost 5 bases and J lost 0; bases outside the gene matches: 5. Written as DNA, the CDR3 is TGTGCCAGCAGTAAGACAGGGGGACTCTCTGGGGCCAACGTCCTGACTTTC. Its translation is CASSKTGGLSGANVLTF. Complete variable domain (other parts from reference TRBV27 and TRBJ2-6): EAQVTQNPRYLITVTGKKLTVTCSQNMNHEYMSWYRQDPGLGLRQIYYSMNVEVTDKGDVPEGYKVSRKEKRNFPLILESPSPNQTSLYFCASSKTGGLSGANVLTFGAGSRLTVL.

Here the CDR3 DNA reads TGTGCCAGCAGTGAACGGACAGGGAAGTACACAGATACGCAGTATTTT. Its protein is CASSERTGKYTDTQYF. The chain combines TRBV25-1 with TRBJ2-3, with 8 bases aligning to TRBD1. This CDR3 has 16 amino acids. Germline V gene lookup returns CDR1 MGHDK and CDR2 SYGVNS. Germline trimming cut 2 bases from V and 2 bases from J; bases unmatched to any gene: 6.

V is TRBV23-1 and J is TRBJ2-7; D may be TRBD1 (5 bases). TRBV23-1 is an ORF; its function is uncertain. There are 13 residues in the CDR3. Trimming took off 1 base at V and 4 bases at J, with 8 bases between the two ends. As DNA, the CDR3 is TGCGCCAGCAGTCAATTCCCAGGGTACGAGCAGTACTTC. The encoded protein is CASSQFPGYEQYF.

The CDR3 DNA reads TGTGCCAGCAGCTTAGGGGCTGGGACCTACGAGCAGTACTTC. Residues: CASSLGAGTYEQYF. The genes are TRBV11-3 and TRBJ2-7; the D is unclear. V was clipped by 1 base and J by 2 bases, with 9 bases between them. The CDR3 loop spans 14 amino acids. Germline CDR1 reads SGHNT; CDR2 reads YENEEA.

This sequence joins TRBV11-3 and TRBJ2-7, with D possibly TRBD1 on 6 matching bases. CDR3 length equals 15 residues. Germline V CDR1 and CDR2: SGHNT, YENEEA. V lost 1 base and J 6 bases, leaving 16 bases between the germline ends. The DNA for the CDR3 is TGTGCCAGCAGCTTAGTCAGGGGCCCTACGGGCGAGCAGTACTTC. Its translation is CASSLVRGPTGEQYF.

The chain links TRBV27 to TRBJ2-3; 13 nucleotides agree with TRBD2. Germline CDR1 reads MNHEY; CDR2 reads SMNVEV (reference sequence). Trimming removed 2 bases from V and 1 base from J; junction bases left unmatched: 9. The CDR3 length is 19 residues. The CDR3 region has the DNA TGTGCCAGCAGTTTAGAAGGTGGACTAGCGGGAGACCGCACAGATACGCAGTATTTT. This gives the protein CASSLEGGLAGDRTDTQYF.

V gene TRBV24-1 combines with J gene TRBJ2-3; D is unclear. CDR1 KGHDR and CDR2 SFDVKD come from the germline V gene. Between the trimmed V and J ends, which lost 3 bases and 2 bases, there was a span of 11 bases. CDR3 length equals 15 residues. Here the CDR3 reads CATSDSRKATDTQYF. As DNA, the CDR3 is TGTGCCACCAGTGATAGCCGAAAGGCCACAGATACGCAGTATTTT.